This T cell receptor beta chain was sequenced during a study of shared T cell receptors in the human thymus. Assay used: immunoSEQ multiplex PCR; TCRdb lists only in-frame clones, some missing. This sample has fewer than 700,000 clones; 88% occur once, and the top ten carry 0.01%. A note on this clone: Other DNA sequences in the same sample also yield this CDR3.

In addition, the sample was reused for a study of human thymus T cells. That source adds: Each of the donors was a healthy Finnish infant who was undergoing open corrective cardiac surgery for congenital heart defects. It was from resections taken during corrective heart surgery that the thymus tissue came. Thymic and blood repertoires seemed to show skewed V and J gene use. Related reports documented highly overlapping thymic repertoires among unrelated individuals.

This sequence was found in a boy under two years old with a congenital heart defect. Sequencing was carried out using thymocytes.

The CDR3 region is CASSPGETQYF. For the CDR3, the DNA is TGTGCCAGCAGCCCCGGTGAGACCCAGTACTTC. V is TRBV6-5 and J is TRBJ2-5; D remains unclear. The germline CDR1 and CDR2 sequences are MNHEY and SVGAGI. With 6 bases removed from V and 5 bases from J, the gap between germline ends came to 7 bases. The CDR3 totals 11 residues.